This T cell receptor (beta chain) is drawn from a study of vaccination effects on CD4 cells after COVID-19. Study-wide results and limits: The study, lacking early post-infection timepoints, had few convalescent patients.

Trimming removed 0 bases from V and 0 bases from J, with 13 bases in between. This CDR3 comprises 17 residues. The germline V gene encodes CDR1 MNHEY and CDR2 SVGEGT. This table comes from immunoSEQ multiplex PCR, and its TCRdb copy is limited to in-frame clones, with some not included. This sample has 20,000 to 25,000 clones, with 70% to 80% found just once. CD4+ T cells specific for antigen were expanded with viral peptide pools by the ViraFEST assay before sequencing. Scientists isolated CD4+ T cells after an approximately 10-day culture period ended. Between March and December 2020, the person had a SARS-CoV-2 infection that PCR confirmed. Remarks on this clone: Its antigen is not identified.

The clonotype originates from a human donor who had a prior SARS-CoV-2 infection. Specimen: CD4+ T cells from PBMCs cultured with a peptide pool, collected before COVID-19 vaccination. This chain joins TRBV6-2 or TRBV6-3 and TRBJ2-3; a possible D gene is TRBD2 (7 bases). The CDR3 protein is CASSYSPGGRSTDTQYF. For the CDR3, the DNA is TGTGCCAGCAGTTACTCGCCGGGGGGCCGGAGCACAGATACGCAGTATTTT.